The following is a T cell receptor beta chain sequence with its context. No antigen is known for it. The sample belongs to a study of shared clonotypes between healthy human individuals. Whole-study findings and limits: Clonotype sharing among donors likely depends on sequencing depth.

Looked up from germline, CDR1 is SGHRS and CDR2 is YFSETQ. The CDR3 totals 14 residues. Trimming cost V 1 base and J 6 bases; bases outside gene matches: 2. The table came from immunoSEQ multiplex PCR; TCRdb's copy has only in-frame clones and leaves some out. Of approximately 2.5 million clones in the sample, around 90% are singletons; the top ten hold about 0.13%. The chain carries TRBV5-1 and TRBJ2-1, with 9 bases fitting TRBD1. This clonotype was obtained from a man aged 18-30 years in good health. Input material: naive CD4+ T cells sorted from blood. Subset reported: CD45RA+ positively selected. CDR3 nucleotides: TGCGCCAGCAGCTTGATGGACAGGGGCAATGAGCAGTTCTTC. Residues: CASSLMDRGNEQFF.